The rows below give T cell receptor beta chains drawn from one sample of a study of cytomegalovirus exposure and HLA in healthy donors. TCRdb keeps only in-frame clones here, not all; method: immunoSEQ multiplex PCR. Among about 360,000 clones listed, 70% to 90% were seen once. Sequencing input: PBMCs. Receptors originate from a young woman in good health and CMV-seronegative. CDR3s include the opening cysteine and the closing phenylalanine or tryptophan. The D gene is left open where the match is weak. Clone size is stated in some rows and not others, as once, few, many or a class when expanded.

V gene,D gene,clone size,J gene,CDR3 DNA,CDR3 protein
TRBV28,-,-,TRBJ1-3,TGTGCCAGCAGGCGAACATGGAGGAAAGGAAACACCATATATTTT,CASRRTWRKGNTIYF
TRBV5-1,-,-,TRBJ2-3,TGCGCCAGCAGCTTGGCCGGTAGCACAGATACGCAGTATTTT,CASSLAGSTDTQYF
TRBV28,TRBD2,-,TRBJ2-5,TGTGCCAGCAGTGGACTAGAACGGAAAGAGACCCAGTACTTC,CASSGLERKETQYF
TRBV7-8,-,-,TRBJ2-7,TGTGCCAGCAGCTTCCTCAGGGGCAGCTCCTACGAGCAGTACTTC,CASSFLRGSSYEQYF
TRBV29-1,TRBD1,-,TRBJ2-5,TGCAGCGTGATAGGACAGGGGAGGGAGACCCAGTACTTC,CSVIGQGRETQYF
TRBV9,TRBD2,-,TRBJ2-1,TGTGCCAGCAGCGTAGAGCCTAGCGGGTACAATGAGCAGTTCTTC,CASSVEPSGYNEQFF
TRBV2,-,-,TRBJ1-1,TGTGCCAGCAGTGATGGCAACATGAACACTGAAGCTTTCTTT,CASSDGNMNTEAFF
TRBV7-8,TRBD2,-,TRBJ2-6,TGTGCCAGCAGCTTAGTAGGACGGGGACTAGCGGGAAGTGGGGCCAACGTCCTGACTTTC,CASSLVGRGLAGSGANVLTF
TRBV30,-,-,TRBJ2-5,TGTGCCTGGAGTTCTCCTCGCACAGGGAAGACCCAGTACTTC,CAWSSPRTGKTQYF
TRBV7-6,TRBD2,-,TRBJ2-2,TGTGCCAGTAAGCTGACTAGCGGTGTCACCGGGGAGCTGTTTTTT,CASKLTSGVTGELFF
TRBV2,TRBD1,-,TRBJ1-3,TGTGCCAGTCCGGACAGGGGAGATGGAAACACCATATATTTT,CASPDRGDGNTIYF
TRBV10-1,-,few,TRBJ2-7,TGCGCCAGCAGTGCCTCGAGGGGGGCGGGAGTGCAGTACTTC,CASSASRGAGVQYF
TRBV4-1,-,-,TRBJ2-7,TGCGCCAGCAGCCAAGAGACAAGATCCTACGAGCAGTACTTC,CASSQETRSYEQYF
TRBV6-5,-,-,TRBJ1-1,TGTGCCAGCAGTTACGTCGGGGCTGAAGCTTTCTTT,CASSYVGAEAFF
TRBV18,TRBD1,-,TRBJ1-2,TGTGCCAGCTCAGCTCCCGAGACAGGGGTCTATGGCTACACCTTC,CASSAPETGVYGYTF
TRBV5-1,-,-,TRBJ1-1,TGCGCCAGCAGCAAAAAACAGGTACCGAACACTGAAGCTTTCTTT,CASSKKQVPNTEAFF
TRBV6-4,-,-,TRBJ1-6,TGTGCCAGCAGTGACGCGGCCGGGGGGTCACCCCTCCACTTT,CASSDAAGGSPLHF